These T cell receptor beta chains were read from a single sample in a study of blood T cell repertoires in COVID-19. Clones were sequenced by immunoSEQ multiplex PCR, and TCRdb holds only the in-frame ones, with some missing. Among some 510,000 clones listed, roughly 90% were seen once. The material sequenced was PBMCs or T cells enriched from blood (not recorded which). These receptor sequences come from a woman in her thirties or forties who had recovered from COVID-19. CDR3s include the opening cysteine and the closing phenylalanine or tryptophan. The order of the fields is D gene, J gene, V gene, clone size, CDR3 length, CDR3 protein, CDR3 DNA. D genes are given only for firm matches. Rows give clone size only sometimes, using once, few, many, or a class for an expanded clone.

NA,TRBJ1-2,TRBV4-3,NA,15,CASSQDQTLNYGYTF,TGCGCCAGCAGCCAAGATCAGACACTTAACTATGGCTACACCTTC
TRBD1,TRBJ1-4,TRBV4-2,few,15,CASSQFRGEDEKLFF,TGTGCCAGCAGCCAATTCAGGGGGGAGGATGAAAAACTGTTTTTT
TRBD1,TRBJ1-2,TRBV5-1,NA,17,CASSLTIDRGHSGGYTF,TGCGCCAGCAGCTTGACAATCGACAGGGGGCACTCTGGGGGCTACACCTTC
TRBD2,TRBJ2-1,TRBV15,NA,13,CAPETSGWGEQFF,TGTGCCCCCGAGACTAGCGGGTGGGGTGAGCAGTTCTTC
NA,TRBJ1-1,TRBV9,NA,14,CASSVAGMNTEAFF,TGTGCCAGCAGCGTAGCCGGGATGAACACTGAAGCTTTCTTT
NA,TRBJ2-1,TRBV5-1,NA,15,CASSLYGSSYNEQFF,TGCGCCAGCAGCTTGTACGGGAGCTCCTACAATGAGCAGTTCTTC
TRBD2,TRBJ2-1,TRBV7-6,NA,17,CASSRIAGGVTYNEQFF,TGTGCCAGCAGCCGAATAGCGGGAGGGGTTACCTACAATGAGCAGTTCTTC
NA,TRBJ2-7,TRBV9,NA,16,CASSVGSGYPPMEQYF,TGTGCCAGCAGCGTAGGGTCAGGCTACCCTCCTATGGAGCAGTACTTC
NA,TRBJ1-1,TRBV10-1,NA,14,CASSPQTGNTEAFF,TGCGCCAGCAGTCCACAGACAGGGAACACTGAAGCTTTCTTT
TRBD1,TRBJ1-2,TRBV19,NA,16,CASSQPRTGLNYGYTF,TGTGCCAGTAGCCAGCCCCGGACAGGGCTGAACTATGGCTACACCTTC
TRBD2,TRBJ2-7,TRBV5-1,few,14,CASSASSGIYEQYF,TGCGCCAGCAGCGCGTCTAGCGGGATCTACGAGCAGTACTTC
TRBD2,TRBJ2-3,TRBV7-9,NA,17,CASSDTSSGRSTDTQYF,TGTGCCAGCAGCGATACATCTAGCGGTAGAAGCACAGATACGCAGTATTTT
NA,TRBJ1-3,TRBV12-3/TRBV12-4,NA,12,CASSLPGNTIYF,TGTGCCAGCAGTTTACCAGGAAACACCATATATTTT
NA,TRBJ2-2,TRBV28,NA,14,CASSGTLNTGELFF,TGTGCCAGCAGCGGGACTCTAAACACCGGGGAGCTGTTTTTT
NA,TRBJ2-7,TRBV6-5,NA,15,CASTPRHDDIYEQYF,TGTGCCAGCACCCCACGACATGACGACATCTACGAGCAGTACTTC
NA,TRBJ2-3,TRBV6-4,many,14,CASSALGETDTQYF,TGTGCCAGCAGCGCCCTAGGGGAAACAGATACGCAGTATTTT
NA,TRBJ1-1,TRBV11-2,NA,14,CASSFDSLNTEAFF,TGTGCCAGCAGCTTTGACAGTTTGAACACTGAAGCTTTCTTT
NA,TRBJ1-6,TRBV19,NA,13,CASSFLQGSPLHF,TGTGCCAGTAGTTTCCTCCAGGGCTCACCCCTCCACTTT
TRBD2,TRBJ2-5,TRBV29-1,NA,13,CSLSGSGGETQYF,TGCAGCCTCAGCGGGAGTGGGGGGGAGACCCAGTACTTC
TRBD1,TRBJ1-1,TRBV5-1,NA,18,CASSLNINRGLRNTEAFF,TGCGCCAGCAGCTTGAACATAAACAGGGGGCTCAGGAACACTGAAGCTTTCTTT
NA,TRBJ1-3,TRBV16,NA,16,CASSHAGVHSGNTIYF,TGTGCCAGCAGCCACGCCGGGGTTCACTCTGGAAACACCATATATTTT
NA,TRBJ2-1,TRBV5-4,NA,11,CASSLLDEQFF,TGTGCCAGCAGCTTGCTCGATGAGCAGTTCTTC
TRBD1,TRBJ2-7,TRBV5-1,NA,14,CASSLIGQAYEQYF,TGCGCCAGCAGCTTGATTGGACAGGCCTACGAGCAGTACTTC
TRBD1,TRBJ2-7,TRBV27,NA,16,CASSPTGGIETYEQYF,TGTGCCAGCAGTCCGACAGGGGGAATAGAGACGTACGAGCAGTACTTC
TRBD1,TRBJ1-1,TRBV19,NA,12,CASDTGDSEAFF,TGTGCCAGTGATACAGGGGATAGTGAAGCTTTCTTT
NA,TRBJ1-2,TRBV19,NA,16,CASSLIVEGANYGYTF,TGTGCCAGTAGTTTGATAGTCGAAGGGGCTAACTATGGCTACACCTTC
NA,TRBJ1-1,TRBV12-3/TRBV12-4,NA,12,CASSLLSSNAFF,TGTGCCAGCAGTTTACTAAGCTCAAATGCTTTCTTT
TRBD2,TRBJ2-5,TRBV5-1,NA,15,CASRAVAGGQETQYF,TGCGCCAGCAGGGCAGTAGCGGGAGGGCAAGAGACCCAGTACTTC
NA,TRBJ2-7,TRBV15,NA,14,CATSRARGSYEQYF,TGTGCCACCAGCAGAGCTAGAGGTAGCTACGAGCAGTACTTC
TRBD2,TRBJ2-2,TRBV7-2,few,15,CASTRLAGNTGELFF,TGTGCCAGCACTCGCCTAGCGGGCAACACCGGGGAGCTGTTTTTT
NA,TRBJ1-3,TRBV21-1,once,17,CASSTPGGASSGNTIYF,TGTGCCAGCAGCACTCCAGGGGGCGCGAGCTCTGGAAACACCATATATTTT
NA,TRBJ1-1,TRBV6-5,few,12,CASSRTGSEAFF,TGTGCCAGCAGCCGTACAGGTTCTGAAGCTTTCTTT
NA,TRBJ1-2,TRBV5-1,NA,13,CATAGAGSYGYTF,TGCGCCACCGCGGGGGCAGGAAGCTATGGCTACACCTTC
NA,TRBJ2-3,TRBV25-1,NA,15,CASSDVRGVVDTQYF,TGTGCCAGCAGTGATGTCAGGGGAGTAGTAGATACGCAGTATTTT
NA,TRBJ1-6,TRBV6-5,NA,14,CASSWMDSNSPLHF,TGTGCCAGCAGCTGGATGGACAGCAATTCACCCCTCCACTTT
NA,TRBJ2-1,TRBV7-9,NA,15,CASSAAAPAYNEQFF,TGTGCCAGCAGCGCAGCGGCCCCAGCCTACAATGAGCAGTTCTTC
NA,TRBJ1-3,TRBV11-3,NA,15,CASSTGGVSGNTIYF,TGTGCCAGCAGCACGGGGGGAGTCTCTGGAAACACCATATATTTT
TRBD2,TRBJ2-7,TRBV29-1,once,14,CSVSGVAGAYEQYF,TGCAGCGTTTCAGGAGTGGCGGGAGCCTACGAGCAGTACTTC
TRBD1,TRBJ1-3,TRBV7-9,NA,15,CASSLARTGGNTIYF,TGTGCCAGCAGCTTAGCGAGGACAGGGGGAAACACCATATATTTT
NA,TRBJ1-3,TRBV9,NA,15,CASSVHWASGNTIYF,TGTGCCAGCAGCGTCCACTGGGCCTCTGGAAACACCATATATTTT
NA,TRBJ1-5,TRBV4-1,once,12,CASSLGGEPQHF,TGCGCCAGCAGCCTGGGGGGAGAGCCCCAGCATTTT
TRBD1,TRBJ2-5,TRBV11-2,NA,15,CASSQGDRGQETQYF,TGTGCCAGCAGCCAAGGGGACAGAGGCCAGGAGACCCAGTACTTC
TRBD2,TRBJ2-5,TRBV7-8,NA,15,CASSRTSSIRETQYF,TGTGCCAGCAGCAGGACTAGCTCGATTCGGGAGACCCAGTACTTC
NA,TRBJ2-7,TRBV6-2/TRBV6-3,NA,17,CASSSDLRQYPSYEQYF,TGTGCCAGCAGTTCCGATCTAAGACAGTACCCCTCCTACGAGCAGTACTTC
NA,TRBJ2-7,TRBV4-1,NA,15,CASSQDSPYPYEQYF,TGCGCCAGCAGCCAGGACTCACCTTATCCCTACGAGCAGTACTTC